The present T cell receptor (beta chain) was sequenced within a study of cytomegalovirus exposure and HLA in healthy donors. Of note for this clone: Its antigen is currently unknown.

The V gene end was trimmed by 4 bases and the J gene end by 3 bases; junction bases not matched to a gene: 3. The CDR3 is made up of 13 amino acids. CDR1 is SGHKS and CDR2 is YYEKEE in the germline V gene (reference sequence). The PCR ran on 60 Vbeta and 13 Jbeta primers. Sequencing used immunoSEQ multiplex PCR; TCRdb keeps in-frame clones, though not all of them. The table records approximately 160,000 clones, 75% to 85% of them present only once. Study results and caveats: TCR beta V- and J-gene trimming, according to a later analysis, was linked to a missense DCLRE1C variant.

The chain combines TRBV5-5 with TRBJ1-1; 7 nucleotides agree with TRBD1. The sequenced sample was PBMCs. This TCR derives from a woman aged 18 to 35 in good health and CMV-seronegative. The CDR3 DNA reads TGTGCCAGCAGCCTCACAGGGGACACTGAAGCTTTCTTT. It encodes CASSLTGDTEAFF. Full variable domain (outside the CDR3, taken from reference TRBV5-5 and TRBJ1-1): DAGVTQSPTHLIKTRGQQVTLRCSPISGHKSVSWYQQVLGQGPQFIFQYYEKEERGRGNFPDRFSARQFPNYSSELNVNALLLGDSALYLCASSLTGDTEAFFGQGTRLTVV.